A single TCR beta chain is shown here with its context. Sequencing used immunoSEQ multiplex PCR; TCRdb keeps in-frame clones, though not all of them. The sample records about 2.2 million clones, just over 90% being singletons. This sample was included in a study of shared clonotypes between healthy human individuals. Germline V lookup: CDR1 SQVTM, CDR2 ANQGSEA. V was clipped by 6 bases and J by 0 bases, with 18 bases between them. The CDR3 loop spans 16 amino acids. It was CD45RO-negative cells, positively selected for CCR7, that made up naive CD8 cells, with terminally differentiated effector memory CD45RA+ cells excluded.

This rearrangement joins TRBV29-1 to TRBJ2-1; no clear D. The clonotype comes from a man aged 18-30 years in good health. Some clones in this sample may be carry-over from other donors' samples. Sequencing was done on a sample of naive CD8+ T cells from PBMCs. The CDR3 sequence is CSVGPIGGFSYNEQFF. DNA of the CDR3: TGCAGCGTCGGACCTATAGGCGGATTCTCCTACAATGAGCAGTTCTTC.